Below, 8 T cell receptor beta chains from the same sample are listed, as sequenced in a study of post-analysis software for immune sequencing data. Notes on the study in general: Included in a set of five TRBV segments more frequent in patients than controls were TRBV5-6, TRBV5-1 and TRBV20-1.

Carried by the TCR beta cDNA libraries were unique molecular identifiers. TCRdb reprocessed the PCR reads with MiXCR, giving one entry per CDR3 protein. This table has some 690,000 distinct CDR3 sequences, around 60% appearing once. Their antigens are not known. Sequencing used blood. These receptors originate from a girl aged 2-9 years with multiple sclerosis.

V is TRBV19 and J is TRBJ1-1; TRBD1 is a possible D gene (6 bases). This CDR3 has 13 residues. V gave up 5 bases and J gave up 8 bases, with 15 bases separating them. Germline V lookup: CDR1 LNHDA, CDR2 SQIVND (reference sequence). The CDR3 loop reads CASSGWRTEEAFF. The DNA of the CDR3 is TGTGCCAGTAGTGGATGGAGGACAGAAGAAGCTTTCTTT. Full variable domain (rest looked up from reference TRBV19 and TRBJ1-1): DGGITQSPKYLFRKEGQNVTLSCEQNLNHDAMYWYRQDPGQGLRLIYYSQIVNDFQKGDIAEGYSVSREKKESFPLTVTSAQKNPTAFYLCASSGWRTEEAFFGQGTRLTVV.

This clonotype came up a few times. The CDR3: CATSRTWENYGYTF. The CDR3 nucleotides are TGTGCCACCAGCAGGACATGGGAGAACTATGGCTACACCTTC. V and J are TRBV15 and TRBJ1-2, with D unresolved. This CDR3 contains 14 residues. Germline CDR1 reads LNHNV; CDR2 reads YYDKDF (reference sequence). Deletions cut 3 bases from V and 2 bases from J, with 10 bases between. The full variable domain, its missing parts supplied by reference TRBV15 and TRBJ1-2, is DAMVIQNPRYQVTQFGKPVTLSCSQTLNHNVMYWYQQKSSQAPKLLFHYYDKDFNNEADTPDNFQSRRPNTSFCFLDIRSPGLGDTAMYLCATSRTWENYGYTFGSGTRLTVV.

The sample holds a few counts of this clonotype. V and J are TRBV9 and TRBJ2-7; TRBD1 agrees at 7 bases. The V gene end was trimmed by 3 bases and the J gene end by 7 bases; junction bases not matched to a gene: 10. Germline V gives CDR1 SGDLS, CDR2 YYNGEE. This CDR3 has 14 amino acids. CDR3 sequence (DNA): TGTGCCAGCAGCGCCGATTCTGAGGACAGGGAGCAGTACTTC. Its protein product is CASSADSEDREQYF.

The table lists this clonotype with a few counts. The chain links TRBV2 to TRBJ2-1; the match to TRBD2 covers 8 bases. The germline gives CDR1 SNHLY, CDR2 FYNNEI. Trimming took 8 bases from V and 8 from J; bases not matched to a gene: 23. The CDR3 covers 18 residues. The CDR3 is CASCILNPTGSGGDEQFF. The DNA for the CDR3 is TGTGCCAGCTGTATTCTTAACCCGACGGGTTCCGGGGGGGATGAGCAGTTCTTC.

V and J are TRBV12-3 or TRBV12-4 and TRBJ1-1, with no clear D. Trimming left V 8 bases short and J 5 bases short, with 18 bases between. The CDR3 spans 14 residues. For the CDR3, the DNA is TGTGCCAGCCAACATCGCGTGTCACGGACTGAAGCTTTCTTT. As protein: CASQHRVSRTEAFF.

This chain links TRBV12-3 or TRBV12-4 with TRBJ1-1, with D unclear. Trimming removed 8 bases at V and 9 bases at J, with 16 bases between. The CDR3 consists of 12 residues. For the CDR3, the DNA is TGTGCCAGCGGCTCACCTCCGGCGAAAGCTTTCTTT. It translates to CASGSPPAKAFF.

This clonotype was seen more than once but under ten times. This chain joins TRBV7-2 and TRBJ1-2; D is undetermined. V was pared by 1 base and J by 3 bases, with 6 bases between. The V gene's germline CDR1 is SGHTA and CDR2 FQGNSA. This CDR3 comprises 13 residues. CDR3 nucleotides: TGTGCCAGCAGCTTAGTGGCTGACTATGGCTACACCTTC. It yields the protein CASSLVADYGYTF.

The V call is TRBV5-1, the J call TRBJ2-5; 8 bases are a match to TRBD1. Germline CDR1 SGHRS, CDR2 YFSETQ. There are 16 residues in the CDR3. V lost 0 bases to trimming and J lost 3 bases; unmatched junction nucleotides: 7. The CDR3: CASSLGDRPKEETQYF. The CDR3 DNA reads TGCGCCAGCAGCTTGGGGGACAGGCCTAAGGAAGAGACCCAGTACTTC.